Many counts were recorded for the clone carrying this T cell receptor beta chain. Its antigen is not identified. The source of the sample is a study of response to subunit inactivated influenza vaccine. Findings and limits, study-wide: Authors proposed each seasonal influenza vaccination draws in few new T cells.

V gave up 4 bases and J gave up 2 bases; unmatched junction bases: 4. The length of the CDR3 is 15 residues. Per the germline V gene, CDR1 is SNHLY and CDR2 is FYNNEI. One entry per CDR3 protein results from TCRdb running MiXCR on the RT-PCR reads. The top ten clones hold about 28% of a sample with approximately 170,000 distinct CDR3 sequences, around 15% of them seen once. The receptor was isolated from a man over 45 who received an inactivated influenza vaccine. The chain recombines TRBV2 with TRBJ2-1, with 8 bases lining up with TRBD2. The sequencing used CD8+ T cells sorted from PBMCs, collected less than 6 days after vaccination. CDR3 bases: TGTGCCAGCAGTGTACTTAGCGGGACCTACAATGAGCAGTTCTTC. It specifies CASSVLSGTYNEQFF.